This TCR beta chain was profiled in a study of cytomegalovirus exposure and HLA in healthy donors. This table comes from immunoSEQ multiplex PCR, and its TCRdb copy is limited to in-frame clones, with some not included. The top ten hold 1% to 1.5% of the sample, which has about 240,000 clones, approximately 84% seen once. Germline trimming cut 4 bases from V and 4 bases from J; bases unmatched to any gene: 15. The CDR3 is made up of 18 amino acids. Germline V gene lookup returns CDR1 MNHNS and CDR2 SASEGT. General study points: With high specificity and sensitivity, the classifier reportedly diagnosed cytomegalovirus status.

Concerning this clone: Its target is unknown.

The source material was PBMCs. The V and J genes are TRBV6-1 and TRBJ2-1; TRBD2 aligns across 8 bases. This receptor was obtained from a woman in her twenties or thirties in good health and CMV-seropositive. CDR3 sequence: CASSVFQTSAEEYNEQFF. DNA for the CDR3: TGTGCCAGCAGTGTATTTCAGACTAGCGCCGAGGAATACAATGAGCAGTTCTTC.